These 22 T cell receptor beta chains share one sample of origin, sequenced in a study of CD8 T cells in Susac syndrome. RNA in amounts of about 0.5 to 1 ug was reverse transcribed with random hexamers. TCRdb analysed the immunoSEQ multiplex PCR reads with MiXCR anew, one entry per CDR3 protein. Found here are about 160,000 distinct CDR3 sequences, approximately 94% of them singletons; the top ten hold roughly 0.099%. The sequencing sample was made of CD4+ T cells from PBMCs. All receptors derive from a human donor with multiple sclerosis.

This sequence joins TRBV27 and TRBJ1-3; no definite D call. In germline, CDR1 is MNHEY, CDR2 SMNVEV (reference sequence). This CDR3 is built from 13 residues. V lost 3 bases to trimming and J lost 4 bases, with 7 bases between them. DNA of the CDR3: TGTGCCAGCAGTTTGGCCAGCGGAAACACCATATATTTT. It specifies CASSLASGNTIYF.

This sequence joins TRBV14 and TRBJ2-1, with 11 bases matching TRBD2. The CDR3 length is 16 residues. Germline values: CDR1 SGHDN, CDR2 FVKESK. The ends lost 4 bases at V and 2 bases at J; junction bases unmatched: 4. CDR3 sequence: CASSRSTSGTYNEQFF. The CDR3 DNA follows: TGTGCCAGCAGCCGATCGACTAGCGGGACCTACAATGAGCAGTTCTTC. Filled out from reference TRBV14 and TRBJ2-1, the complete variable domain reads EAGVTQFPSHSVIEKGQTVTLRCDPISGHDNLYWYRRVMGKEIKFLLHFVKESKQDESGMPNNRFLAERTGGTYSTLKVQPAELEDSGVYFCASSRSTSGTYNEQFFGPGTRLTVL.

The V gene is TRBV2, the J gene TRBJ1-5; 8 nucleotides line up with TRBD1. This CDR3 comprises 16 residues. Germline trimming cut 0 bases from V and 5 bases from J; bases unmatched to any gene: 6. Per germline, CDR1 SNHLY and CDR2 FYNNEI. The CDR3 loop reads CASSEARGTGYQPQHF. The CDR3 bases are TGTGCCAGCAGTGAAGCAAGGGGGACAGGTTATCAGCCCCAGCATTTT.

This chain links TRBV6-1 with TRBJ1-1; D is possibly TRBD1 (6 bases). Per the germline V gene, CDR1 is MNHNS and CDR2 is SASEGT. V lost 4 bases and J lost 4, with 16 bases in between. The CDR3 sequence is 15 residues long. For the CDR3, the DNA is TGTGCCAGCAGTGGGGTCTTAGGGGGAGGCACTGAAGCTTTCTTT. Translating gives CASSGVLGGGTEAFF.

The chain links TRBV4-1 to TRBJ1-1; D call uncertain. The ends were cut back, 0 bases at V and 5 bases at J, with 7 bases in the middle. The CDR3 extends over 13 amino acids. Germline V gene lookup returns CDR1 MGHRA and CDR2 YSYEKL. The CDR3 protein is CASSQEQYTEAFF. CDR3 DNA sequence: TGCGCCAGCAGCCAAGAACAGTATACTGAAGCTTTCTTT.

The chain employs TRBV12-3 or TRBV12-4 and TRBJ2-2; 10 bases are a match to TRBD1. V lost 6 bases and J lost 7; bases outside the gene matches: 5. The CDR3 sequence is 14 residues long. The DNA of the CDR3 is TGTGCCAGCAGGGGGACAGGGGAAGTCGGGGAGCTGTTTTTT. Translating gives CASRGTGEVGELFF.

In its sample, this clonotype was seen once. This sequence joins TRBV7-2 and TRBJ2-7, with D hard to call. V lost 5 bases and J 0 bases, leaving 11 bases between the germline ends. Germline values: CDR1 SGHTA, CDR2 FQGNSA. The CDR3 runs 14 residues. The CDR3 is CASSPWSGSYEQYF. The CDR3, as DNA: TGTGCCAGCAGCCCCTGGTCGGGCTCCTACGAGCAGTACTTC.

This clonotype was seen once. V is TRBV5-1 and J is TRBJ2-3; the D gene is possibly TRBD2 (6 bases). V lost 4 bases, J lost 5 bases, and 14 bases lay in between. Germline CDR1 reads SGHRS; CDR2 reads YFSETQ. This CDR3 contains 14 residues. The CDR3 loop is CASSAYAGGDTQYF. The CDR3 nucleotides read TGCGCCAGCAGCGCGTATGCCGGGGGAGATACGCAGTATTTT.

The J gene is TRBJ2-1, the V gene TRBV12-3 or TRBV12-4, with D possibly being TRBD2 (6 bases). V shed 5 bases and J shed 0 bases, with 11 bases lying between them. This CDR3 contains 15 residues. The CDR3 DNA reads as TGTGCCAGCAGTCCCCGGGGGAGCTCCTACAATGAGCAGTTCTTC. Amino acids: CASSPRGSSYNEQFF.

The chain is built from TRBV20-1 and TRBJ1-2, with 7 bases lining up with TRBD1. J gave up 5 bases and V 3 bases, and 9 bases lay outside the gene matches. CDR1 is DFQATT, CDR2 SNEGSKA, per germline (reference sequence). CDR3 length equals 14 residues. CDR3 residues: CSASRGVGRYGYTF. CDR3 DNA: TGCAGTGCTAGCAGGGGGGTAGGGAGATATGGCTACACCTTC.

This clonotype was found once. The rearrangement joins TRBV20-1 to TRBJ2-2; D not resolved. The CDR3 loop spans 12 amino acids. Germline V gene lookup returns CDR1 DFQATT and CDR2 SNEGSKA (reference sequence). V gave up 0 bases and J gave up 7 bases, with 6 bases separating them. Written as DNA, the CDR3 is TGCAGTGCTAGAGAACAGAGCGGGGAGCTGTTTTTT. Protein sequence: CSAREQSGELFF.

The chain uses TRBV29-1 and TRBJ2-3, with a tentative D call TRBD2 (5 bases). This CDR3 is 14 amino acids long. In germline, CDR1 is SQVTM, CDR2 ANQGSEA. Trimming left V 6 bases short and J 1 base short, with 14 bases between. This CDR3 is CSVAGRVGTDTQYF. The DNA of the CDR3 is TGCAGCGTCGCGGGTAGAGTAGGCACAGATACGCAGTATTTT.

The count of this clonotype is one. The genes are TRBV18 and TRBJ1-5, with TRBD1 matching over 7 bases. Germline V gives CDR1 KGHSH, CDR2 LQKENI. CDR3 length: 14 amino acids. V lost 0 bases and J lost 7; bases outside the gene matches: 3. This CDR3 reads CASSPPQGNQPQHF. The CDR3 DNA reads TGTGCCAGCTCACCACCACAGGGGAACCAGCCCCAGCATTTT.

The chain recombines TRBV7-2 with TRBJ1-1, with 10 bases identical to TRBD1. This CDR3 comprises 16 residues. Germline CDR1 is SGHTA and CDR2 is FQGNSA. Trimming removed 4 bases from V and 1 base from J; junction bases left unmatched: 6. The CDR3 is CASSSTGGAGNTEAFF. Written as DNA, the CDR3 is TGTGCCAGCAGCTCGACAGGGGGCGCGGGGAACACTGAAGCTTTCTTT.

The rearrangement uses TRBV10-3 and TRBJ2-6; D is uncertain. CDR1 is ENHRY, CDR2 SYGVKD, per germline. The CDR3 length is 16 residues. V was shortened by 9 bases and J by 0 bases, with 15 bases between the two germline ends. The CDR3 DNA is TGTGCCATAAGCTCGGACCATATCTCTGGGGCCAACGTCCTGACTTTC. This translates into CAISSDHISGANVLTF.

This rearrangement joins TRBV7-9 to TRBJ2-7, with D maybe TRBD1 (6 bases). Germline CDR1 and CDR2: SEHNR and FQNEAQ (reference sequence). CDR3 length: 14 residues. The germline V and J ends were trimmed by 1 base and 2 bases, with 9 bases remaining between them. CDR3 DNA sequence: TGTGCCAGCAGCTTAGGGACAGCGACCTACGAGCAGTACTTC. It yields the protein CASSLGTATYEQYF.

The chain is built from TRBV7-9 and TRBJ2-2; tentatively, D is TRBD1 (6 bases). The V end was cut by 4 bases, the J end by 1 base, with 13 bases between. Per the germline V gene, CDR1 is SEHNR and CDR2 is FQNEAQ (reference sequence). This CDR3 contains 16 residues. Here the CDR3 DNA reads TGTGCCAGCAGCTCGGGGACACATCTGAACACCGGGGAGCTGTTTTTT. Its translation: CASSSGTHLNTGELFF.

In its sample, this clonotype was seen once. CDR3 residues: CASGLTGAPPNTEAFF. The CDR3 DNA sequence: TGTGCCAGCGGGTTAACTGGGGCCCCCCCGAACACTGAAGCTTTCTTT. The rearrangement joins TRBV28 to TRBJ1-1; tentative D call: TRBD1 (5 bases). This CDR3 region has 16 residues. Germline values: CDR1 MDHEN, CDR2 SYDVKM. The ends were cut back, 8 bases at V and 1 base at J, with 20 bases in the middle.

This chain joins TRBV3-1 and TRBJ1-1, with a weak D call TRBD1 (5 bases). V lost 1 base, J lost 6 bases, and 12 bases lay in between. The germline V gene encodes CDR1 LGHDT and CDR2 YNNKEL (reference sequence). This CDR3 has 14 amino acids. The CDR3: CASSQGRVRSEAFF. Written as DNA, the CDR3 is TGTGCCAGCAGCCAAGGCAGGGTAAGATCTGAAGCTTTCTTT.

This sequence joins TRBV20-1 and TRBJ1-2; D possibly corresponds to TRBD1 (5 bases). The CDR3 spans 16 residues. Germline CDR1 reads DFQATT; CDR2 reads SNEGSKA (reference sequence). V lost 6 bases and J lost 9, with 29 bases in between. CDR3 DNA sequence: TGCAGTGCCACCAATGGTCGGACCTGGGACTCCTCCCGCTACACCTTC. Protein sequence: CSATNGRTWDSSRYTF.

The CDR3 loop reads CASSFASGANYGYTF. The CDR3 bases are TGCGCCAGCAGCTTCGCGTCTGGAGCTAACTATGGCTACACCTTC. V is TRBV5-1 and J is TRBJ1-2; D not resolved. V lost 2 bases to trimming and J lost 0 bases, with 11 bases between them. CDR1 is SGHRS and CDR2 is YFSETQ in the germline V gene. The CDR3 is made up of 15 amino acids.

This rearrangement joins TRBV5-8 to TRBJ1-2; 8 positions match TRBD1. With V trimmed by 4 bases and J by 1 base, 9 bases remained unmatched. The germline gives CDR1 SGHTS, CDR2 YDEGEE. CDR3 length: 16 residues. The chain's CDR3 is CASSNPGTGDNYGYTF. The CDR3 DNA is TGTGCCAGCAGCAACCCCGGGACAGGAGATAACTATGGCTACACCTTC.